Shown below are 13 T cell receptor beta chains from a single sample sequenced in a study of blood T cell repertoires in COVID-19. TCRdb keeps only in-frame clones here, not all; method: immunoSEQ multiplex PCR. The table includes around 100,000 clones, 75% to 90% detected once. Sequences were obtained from peripheral blood. These receptors all come from a woman aged 80 or over with acute or convalescent COVID-19.

The chain combines TRBV12-3 or TRBV12-4 with TRBJ1-4; D may be TRBD1 (6 bases). The V gene lost 2 bases and the J gene lost 7 bases, with 8 bases spanning the gap. The CDR3 is 13 amino acids. CDR3 nucleotides: TGTGCCAGCAGTTTATCAGGGGCTGAAAAACTGTTTTTT. Amino acids: CASSLSGAEKLFF.

The chain uses TRBV5-4 and TRBJ1-1; D call uncertain. Germline CDR1 reads SGHNT; CDR2 reads YYREEE (reference sequence). Trimming left V 1 base short and J 4 bases short, with 8 bases between. The CDR3 runs 13 residues. CDR3 bases: TGTGCCAGCAGCTTGCCCGGGAGCACTGAAGCTTTCTTT. Translated: CASSLPGSTEAFF.

The V and J genes are TRBV6-5 and TRBJ2-2; a possible D gene is TRBD1 (6 bases). Germline CDR1 is MNHEY and CDR2 is SVGAGI. This CDR3 has 14 amino acids. Trimming left V 6 bases short and J 4 bases short, with 12 bases between. The CDR3 protein is CASRSGTITGELFF. The CDR3, as DNA: TGTGCCAGCAGGTCCGGGACAATCACCGGGGAGCTGTTTTTT.

The chain is built from TRBV12-3 or TRBV12-4 and TRBJ1-1, with 10 bases that match TRBD1. This CDR3 has 13 amino acids. The J segment lost 6 bases and the V segment lost 5 bases, leaving 3 bases of the junction unmatched. The CDR3 DNA follows: TGTGCCAGCAGTCCCGGACAGGGGGCTGAAGCTTTCTTT. This gives the protein CASSPGQGAEAFF.

The chain has TRBV19 and TRBJ1-2, with 9 bases that match TRBD1. V was clipped by 4 bases and J by 8 bases; unmatched bases: 11. Germline values: CDR1 LNHDA, CDR2 SQIVND (reference sequence). This CDR3 region has 15 residues. CDR3 residues: CASSKTGGWFEGYTF. DNA of the CDR3: TGTGCCAGTAGTAAGACAGGGGGATGGTTTGAAGGCTACACCTTC. The full variable domain, rest sourced from reference TRBV19 and TRBJ1-2, is DGGITQSPKYLFRKEGQNVTLSCEQNLNHDAMYWYRQDPGQGLRLIYYSQIVNDFQKGDIAEGYSVSREKKESFPLTVTSAQKNPTAFYLCASSKTGGWFEGYTFGSGTRLTVV.

The DNA of the CDR3 is TGTGCCAGCTCACCACGTTATGGGGGAGGTGACACTGAAGCTTTCTTT. Protein product: CASSPRYGGGDTEAFF. This rearrangement joins TRBV18 to TRBJ1-1; D is perhaps TRBD1 (5 bases). The germline CDR1 and CDR2 sequences are KGHSH and LQKENI. V was pared by 1 base and J by 3 bases, with 15 bases between. The CDR3 totals 16 residues.

DNA for the CDR3: TGTGCCAGCAGTTACAGTACAAATTATGGCTACACCTTC. Translation gives CASSYSTNYGYTF. The gene calls are TRBV6-5 and TRBJ1-2, with no clear D. Trimming shortened V by 2 bases and J by 5 bases, and 9 bases separated the two germline ends. From germline, CDR1 is MNHEY and CDR2 SVGAGI. The CDR3 is 13 residues long.

This clone was seen just once. The rearrangement joins TRBV2 to TRBJ2-7; 7 bases fit TRBD1. V shed 6 bases and J 3 bases; nucleotides not matched to a gene: 5. This CDR3 region has 13 residues. Germline-derived CDR1 and CDR2 are SNHLY and FYNNEI. CDR3 coding DNA: TGTGCCAGCAGGCCGGGACAGATCTACGAGCAGTACTTC. Its protein is CASRPGQIYEQYF. Using reference TRBV2 and TRBJ2-7 for the parts outside the CDR3, the full variable domain is EPEVTQTPSHQVTQMGQEVILRCVPISNHLYFYWYRQILGQKVEFLVSFYNNEISEKSEIFDDQFSVERPDGSNFTLKIRSTKLEDSAMYFCASRPGQIYEQYFGPGTRLTVT.

V gene TRBV21-1 combines with J gene TRBJ2-2; the table's D call TRBD1 went unverified against the DNA. TRBV21-1 is an annotated pseudogene. The length of the CDR3 is 17 residues. The CDR3 DNA sequence: TGTGCCAGCAGCAAGAGGACAATCATCCTGAAAACCGGGGAGCTGTTTTTT. As protein: CASSKRTIILKTGELFF.

This chain connects TRBV7-2 to TRBJ2-3, with 8 bases aligning to TRBD2. Germline V lookup: CDR1 SGHTA, CDR2 FQGNSA. There are 16 residues in the CDR3. Germline trimming cut 5 bases from V and 6 bases from J; bases unmatched to any gene: 13. The CDR3 DNA reads as TGTGCCAGCAGCGTAGACCTCTCGGGGGGGCGGGATACGCAGTATTTT. Its translation is CASSVDLSGGRDTQYF.

V usage is TRBV2 and J usage is TRBJ1-2; possible D gene TRBD1, 5 bases. Trimming shortened V by 6 bases and J by 8 bases, and 16 bases separated the two germline ends. CDR3 length: 13 residues. Germline assignment: CDR1 SNHLY and CDR2 FYNNEI. CDR3 in amino acids: CASSETGGGGYTF. The CDR3 bases are TGTGCCAGCAGCGAGACCGGCGGGGGAGGCTACACCTTC. The full variable domain, its missing parts supplied by reference TRBV2 and TRBJ1-2, is EPEVTQTPSHQVTQMGQEVILRCVPISNHLYFYWYRQILGQKVEFLVSFYNNEISEKSEIFDDQFSVERPDGSNFTLKIRSTKLEDSAMYFCASSETGGGGYTFGSGTRLTVV.

The chain combines TRBV7-2 with TRBJ2-7; 8 nucleotides agree with TRBD1. The CDR3 extends over 18 amino acids. Germline loops: CDR1 SGHTA, CDR2 FQGNSA. V gave up 0 bases and J gave up 0 bases; unmatched junction bases: 10. Written as DNA, the CDR3 is TGTGCCAGCAGCTTAGCCTCATCAGGGGACAGGTTCTCCTACGAGCAGTACTTC. It encodes CASSLASSGDRFSYEQYF.

This sequence joins TRBV7-9 and TRBJ1-4; 10 nucleotides agree with TRBD1. The CDR3 covers 14 residues. Germline V gene data show CDR1 as SEHNR and CDR2 as FQNEAQ (reference sequence). Trimming took 3 bases from V and 7 from J; bases not matched to a gene: 2. The CDR3 sequence: CASSFGTGVEKLFF. The CDR3 DNA reads TGTGCCAGCAGCTTTGGGACAGGGGTTGAAAAACTGTTTTTT.